This T cell receptor beta chain comes out of a study of blood T cells in healthy people across ages. The CDR3 has 16 residues. V lost 5 bases and J lost 11, with 27 bases in between. Using a J-beta primer mix together with a sample-barcoded 5' primer, a second PCR was run for about 7 to 12 cycles. TCRdb passed the 5' RACE reads through MiXCR, listing each CDR3 protein once. The table lists 1.5 million to 2 million distinct CDR3 sequences, more than 35% of them singletons. The chain couples TRBV12-3 or TRBV12-4 to TRBJ1-1, with D perhaps matching TRBD1 (6 bases). The source is a human donor in good health. Specimen: blood. As DNA, the CDR3 is TGTGCCAGCAGTCCCCATGCGGCGGGGGCTAAGAGGTCGGCTTTCTTT. Protein product: CASSPHAAGAKRSAFF.